The clone carrying this TCR beta chain was picked up many times. What it binds is unknown. This sample was included in a study of T-cell reconstitution after alpha-beta-depleted transplantation in children. Whole-study findings and limits: Once a year had passed after transplant, T-cell counts and diversity came mostly from newly produced T cells. By about two months after transplant, alpha-beta T cells reportedly arose from several hundred graft clones that had expanded. The high TCRbeta diversity at day 60 in some patients came from surviving recipient T cells and thymic progenitors.

Construction of the TCRbeta library involved unique molecular identifiers. TCRdb redid the calling of the PCR reads with MiXCR, one entry per CDR3 protein. The table lists roughly 400,000 distinct CDR3 sequences, roughly 44% of them singletons, with 25% to 30% in the top ten. The germline V gene has CDR1 LGHNT and CDR2 FRNRAP. The CDR3 has 14 amino acids. V and J are TRBV12-5 and TRBJ2-2; possible D gene TRBD2, 5 bases. The clonotype originates from a girl aged 2-10 years with aplastic anemia, due to receive a stem cell transplant. The sample consisted of PBMCs, taken before TCRalphabeta/CD19-depleted stem cell transplant. The CDR3 here is CALTDGNPTGELFF. In DNA form, the CDR3 reads TGTGCCCTCACGGACGGGAACCCCACCGGGGAGCTGTTTTTT.